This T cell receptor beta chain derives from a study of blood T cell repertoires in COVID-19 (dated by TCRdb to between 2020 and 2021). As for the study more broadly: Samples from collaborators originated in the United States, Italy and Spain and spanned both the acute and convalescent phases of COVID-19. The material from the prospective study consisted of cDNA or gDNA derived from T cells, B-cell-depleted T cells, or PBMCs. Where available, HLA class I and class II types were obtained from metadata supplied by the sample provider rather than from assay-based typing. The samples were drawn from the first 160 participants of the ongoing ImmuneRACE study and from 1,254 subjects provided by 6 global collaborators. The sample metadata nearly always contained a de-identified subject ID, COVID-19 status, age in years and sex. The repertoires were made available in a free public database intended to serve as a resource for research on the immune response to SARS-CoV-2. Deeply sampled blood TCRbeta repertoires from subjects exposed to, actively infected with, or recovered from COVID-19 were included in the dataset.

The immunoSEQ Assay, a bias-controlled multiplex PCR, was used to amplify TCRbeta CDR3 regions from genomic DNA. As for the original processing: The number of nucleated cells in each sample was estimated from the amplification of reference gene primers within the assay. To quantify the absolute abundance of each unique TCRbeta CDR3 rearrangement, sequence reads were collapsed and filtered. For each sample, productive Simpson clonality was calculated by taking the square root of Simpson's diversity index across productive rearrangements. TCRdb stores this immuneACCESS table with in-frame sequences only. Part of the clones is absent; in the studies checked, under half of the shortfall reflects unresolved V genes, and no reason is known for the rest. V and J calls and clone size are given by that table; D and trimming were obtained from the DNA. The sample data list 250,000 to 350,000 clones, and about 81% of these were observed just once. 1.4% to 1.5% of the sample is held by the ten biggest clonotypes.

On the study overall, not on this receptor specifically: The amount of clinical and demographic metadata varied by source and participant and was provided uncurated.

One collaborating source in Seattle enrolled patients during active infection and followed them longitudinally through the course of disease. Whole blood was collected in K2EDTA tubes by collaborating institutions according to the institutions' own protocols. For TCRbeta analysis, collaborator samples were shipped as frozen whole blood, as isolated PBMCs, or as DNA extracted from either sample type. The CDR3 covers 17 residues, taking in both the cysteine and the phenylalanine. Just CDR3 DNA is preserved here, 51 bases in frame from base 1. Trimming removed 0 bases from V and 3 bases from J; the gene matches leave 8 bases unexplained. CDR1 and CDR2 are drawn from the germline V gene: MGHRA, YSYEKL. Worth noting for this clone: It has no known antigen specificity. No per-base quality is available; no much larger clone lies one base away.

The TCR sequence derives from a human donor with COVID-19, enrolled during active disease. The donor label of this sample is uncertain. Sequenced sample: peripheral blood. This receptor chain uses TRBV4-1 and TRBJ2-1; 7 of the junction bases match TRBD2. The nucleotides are TGCGCCAGCAGCCAAGATCGTCTGCGGGGGAGCTACAATGAGCAGTTCTTC. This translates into CASSQDRLRGSYNEQFF.